This TCR beta chain was profiled in a study of Graves' ophthalmopathy and Graves' hyperthyroidism. The sample holds many counts of this clonotype. Its antigen is currently unknown. Points from the study as a whole: The model predicted progression of ophthalmopathy with a sensitivity of about 68%, and its specificity was approximately 77%. Most thyroid-expanded clonotypes exceeding 0.001 frequency were also found in blood.

Out of around 10 ml of fresh peripheral blood, PBMCs were obtained. This CDR3 is 14 amino acids long. V lost 6 bases, J lost 5 bases, and 16 bases lay in between. Amplification of TCR beta CDR3 regions used RNA transcripts. HTBI-primed RT-PCR formed the first round, and a multiplex PCR formed the second. TCRdb passed the multiplex PCR reads through MiXCR, listing each CDR3 protein once. The data show approximately 480,000 distinct CDR3 sequences, 13% to 15% seen once. The material sequenced was blood. The chain is built from TRBV12-3 or TRBV12-4 and TRBJ1-1, with D perhaps TRBD1 (6 bases). The clonotype comes from a woman aged 25 to 39 with Graves' ophthalmopathy. CDR3 loop: CASSLPGAGTEAFF. In DNA form, the CDR3 reads TGTGCCAGCAGCCTACCGGGGGCGGGAACTGAAGCTTTCTTT.